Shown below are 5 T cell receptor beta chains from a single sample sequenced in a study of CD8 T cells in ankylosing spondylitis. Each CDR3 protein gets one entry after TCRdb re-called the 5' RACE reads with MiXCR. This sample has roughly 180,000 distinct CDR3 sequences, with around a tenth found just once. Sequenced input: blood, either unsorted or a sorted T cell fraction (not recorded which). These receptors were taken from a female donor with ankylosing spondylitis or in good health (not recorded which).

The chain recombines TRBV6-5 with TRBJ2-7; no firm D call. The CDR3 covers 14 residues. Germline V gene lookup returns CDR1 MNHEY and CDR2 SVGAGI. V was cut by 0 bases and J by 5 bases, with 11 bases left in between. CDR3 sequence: CASSYSLAEDEQYF. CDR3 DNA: TGTGCCAGCAGTTACTCCCTCGCTGAGGACGAGCAGTACTTC.

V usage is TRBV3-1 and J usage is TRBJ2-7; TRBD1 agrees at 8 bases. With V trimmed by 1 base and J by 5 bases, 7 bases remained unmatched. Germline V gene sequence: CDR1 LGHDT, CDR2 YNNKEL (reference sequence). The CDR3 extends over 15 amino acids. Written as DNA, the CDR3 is TGTGCCAGCAGCCAAGGGACAGGGATGTTGGACGAGCAGTACTTC. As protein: CASSQGTGMLDEQYF.

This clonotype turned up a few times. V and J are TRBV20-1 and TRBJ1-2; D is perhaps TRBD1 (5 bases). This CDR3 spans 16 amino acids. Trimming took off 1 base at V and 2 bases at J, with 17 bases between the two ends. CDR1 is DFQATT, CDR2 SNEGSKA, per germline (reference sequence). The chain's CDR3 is CSARVNSGSYNYGYTF. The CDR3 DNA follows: TGCAGTGCTAGAGTCAACTCAGGGTCCTACAACTATGGCTACACCTTC.

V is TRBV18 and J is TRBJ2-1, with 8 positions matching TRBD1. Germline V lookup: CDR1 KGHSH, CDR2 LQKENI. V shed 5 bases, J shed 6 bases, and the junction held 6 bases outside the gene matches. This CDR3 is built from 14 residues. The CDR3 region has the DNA TGTGCCAGCTCAAACGACAGGGGAGGCAATGAGCAGTTCTTC. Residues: CASSNDRGGNEQFF. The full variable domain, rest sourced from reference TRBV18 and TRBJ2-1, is NAGVMQNPRHLVRRRGQEARLRCSPMKGHSHVYWYRQLPEEGLKFMVYLQKENIIDESGMPKERFSAEFPKEGPSILRIQQVVRGDSAAYFCASSNDRGGNEQFFGPGTRLTVL.

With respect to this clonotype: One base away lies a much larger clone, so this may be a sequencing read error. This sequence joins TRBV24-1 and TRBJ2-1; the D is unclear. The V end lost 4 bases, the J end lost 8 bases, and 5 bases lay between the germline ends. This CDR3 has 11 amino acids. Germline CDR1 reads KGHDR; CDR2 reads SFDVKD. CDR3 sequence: CATSESYEQFF. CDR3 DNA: TGTGCCACCAGTGAATCATATGAGCAGTTCTTC.